One T cell receptor beta chain is described in this entry. The CDR3 consists of 16 residues. After removal of 0 bases from V and 2 bases from J, the junction contained 5 bases not matched to a gene. Germline lookup yields CDR1 SGHDN and CDR2 FVKESK. The source of the sample is a study of blood T cell repertoires in COVID-19. For the study at large: The samples span acute and convalescent COVID-19 from the United States, Italy and Spain.

Methods used by the authors: Reference gene primer amplification yielded estimated nucleated cell counts. Repertoires were generated with immunoSEQ multiplex PCR, while TCRdb's copy carries only in-frame clones and drops some. The V and J calls and clone size are taken from that table; D and trimming were inferred from the DNA. The data contain about 190,000 clones, 84% of them seen just once; the ten biggest clones take up around 5.5%. This sequence originates from a woman aged 70 to 79 with active or convalescent COVID-19. The sample taken for sequencing was peripheral blood. The rearrangement links TRBV14 to TRBJ2-3; TRBD2 matches 7 bases. CDR3 sequence (DNA): TGTGCCAGCAGCCAAGATTGGGGGAGGGTCACAGATACGCAGTATTTT. This translates into CASSQDWGRVTDTQYF.